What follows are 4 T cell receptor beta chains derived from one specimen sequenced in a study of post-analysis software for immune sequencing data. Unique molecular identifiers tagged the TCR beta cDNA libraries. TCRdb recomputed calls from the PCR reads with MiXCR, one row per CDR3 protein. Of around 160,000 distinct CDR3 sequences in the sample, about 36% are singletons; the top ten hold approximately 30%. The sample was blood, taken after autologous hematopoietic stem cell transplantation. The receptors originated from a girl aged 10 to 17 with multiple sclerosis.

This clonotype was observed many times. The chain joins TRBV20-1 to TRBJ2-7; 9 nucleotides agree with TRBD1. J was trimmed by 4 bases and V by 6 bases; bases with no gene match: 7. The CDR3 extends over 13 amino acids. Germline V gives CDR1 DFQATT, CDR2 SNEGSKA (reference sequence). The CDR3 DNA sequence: TGCAGTGCCTCCGGGACAGGGCCGTACGAGCAGTACTTC. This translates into CSASGTGPYEQYF.

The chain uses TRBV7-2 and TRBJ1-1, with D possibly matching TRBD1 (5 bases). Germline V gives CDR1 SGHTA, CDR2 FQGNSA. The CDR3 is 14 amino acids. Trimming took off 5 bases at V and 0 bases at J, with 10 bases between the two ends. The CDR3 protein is CASSGHSMNTEAFF. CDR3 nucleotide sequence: TGTGCCAGCAGCGGACACAGCATGAACACTGAAGCTTTCTTT.

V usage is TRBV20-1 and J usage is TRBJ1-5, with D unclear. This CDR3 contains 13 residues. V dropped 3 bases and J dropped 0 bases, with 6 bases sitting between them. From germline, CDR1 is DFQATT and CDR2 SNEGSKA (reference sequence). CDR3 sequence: CSARTDSNQPQHF. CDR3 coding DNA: TGCAGTGCTAGGACGGATAGCAATCAGCCCCAGCATTTT.

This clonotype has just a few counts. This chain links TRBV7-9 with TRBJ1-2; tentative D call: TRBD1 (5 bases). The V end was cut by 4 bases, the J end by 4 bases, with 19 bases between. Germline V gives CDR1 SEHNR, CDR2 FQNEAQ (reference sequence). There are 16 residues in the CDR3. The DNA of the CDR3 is TGTGCCAGCAGCTCCCCCGGCGGGGGTGGTAGCTATGGCTACACCTTC. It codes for CASSSPGGGGSYGYTF.